Many counts were recorded for the clone carrying this T cell receptor (beta chain). Its antigen is still unknown. The data derive from a study of T cells in Graves' hyperthyroidism and ophthalmopathy. Any patient presenting with uncontrolled infection, other autoimmune disease, pregnancy or lactation was left out. From germline, CDR1 is SGHVS and CDR2 FNYEAQ. The CDR3 covers 15 residues. The junction had 5 bases not matched to a gene; V was cut back by 5 bases and J by 3 bases. Findings and limits, study-wide: Ophthalmopathy was distinguished from stable hyperthyroidism by 13 V-J signatures.

RNA transcripts served as the template for amplifying TCR beta CDR3 regions. Primed by the HTBI set, a first-round RT-PCR was run on the TCR CDR3. TCRdb re-called the multiplex PCR reads through MiXCR, storing one row per CDR3 protein. The sample lists about 640,000 distinct CDR3 sequences, about 15% occurring once. J is TRBJ2-1 and V is TRBV7-6; TRBD2 matches at 9 bases. The source of this sequence is a woman aged 45-65 years with Graves' ophthalmopathy. What was sequenced was blood. The CDR3: CASSRSGSIYNEQFF. In nucleotides, the CDR3 is TGTGCCAGCAGCCGTAGCGGGAGTATCTACAATGAGCAGTTCTTC.